This T cell receptor beta chain was sequenced for a study of T cell repertoires in cytomegalovirus infection. On this clonotype itself: Its target is not known.

Points from the study as a whole: Carriage of CMV together with the relevant HLA was identifiable through cumulative public TCR beta family frequency.

TCRdb re-called the reads through MiXCR, storing one row per CDR3 protein. The repertoire includes around 740,000 distinct CDR3 sequences, 35% to 45% of them detected once, and about 2.8% sits in the top ten. The CDR3 is 16 residues long. Trimming shortened V by 4 bases and J by 2 bases, and 17 bases separated the two germline ends. Germline V gives CDR1 SGHTS, CDR2 YDEGEE. The rearrangement joins TRBV5-8 to TRBJ2-3, with a possible D match to TRBD2 (6 bases). This TCR derives from a human donor in good health (CMV status not recorded). Some clones in this sample may be carry-over from other donors' samples. Sequencing was done on a sample of PBMCs. The CDR3 here is CASSPELAGPTDTQYF. In DNA form, the CDR3 reads TGTGCCAGCAGCCCCGAGCTGGCGGGGCCCACAGATACGCAGTATTTT. Together with reference TRBV5-8 and TRBJ2-3, the CDR3 gives the full variable domain: EAGVTQSPTHLIKTRGQQATLRCSPISGHTSVYWYQQALGLGLQFLLWYDEGEERNRGNFPPRFSGRQFPNYSSELNVNALELEDSALYLCASSPELAGPTDTQYFGPGTRLTVL.